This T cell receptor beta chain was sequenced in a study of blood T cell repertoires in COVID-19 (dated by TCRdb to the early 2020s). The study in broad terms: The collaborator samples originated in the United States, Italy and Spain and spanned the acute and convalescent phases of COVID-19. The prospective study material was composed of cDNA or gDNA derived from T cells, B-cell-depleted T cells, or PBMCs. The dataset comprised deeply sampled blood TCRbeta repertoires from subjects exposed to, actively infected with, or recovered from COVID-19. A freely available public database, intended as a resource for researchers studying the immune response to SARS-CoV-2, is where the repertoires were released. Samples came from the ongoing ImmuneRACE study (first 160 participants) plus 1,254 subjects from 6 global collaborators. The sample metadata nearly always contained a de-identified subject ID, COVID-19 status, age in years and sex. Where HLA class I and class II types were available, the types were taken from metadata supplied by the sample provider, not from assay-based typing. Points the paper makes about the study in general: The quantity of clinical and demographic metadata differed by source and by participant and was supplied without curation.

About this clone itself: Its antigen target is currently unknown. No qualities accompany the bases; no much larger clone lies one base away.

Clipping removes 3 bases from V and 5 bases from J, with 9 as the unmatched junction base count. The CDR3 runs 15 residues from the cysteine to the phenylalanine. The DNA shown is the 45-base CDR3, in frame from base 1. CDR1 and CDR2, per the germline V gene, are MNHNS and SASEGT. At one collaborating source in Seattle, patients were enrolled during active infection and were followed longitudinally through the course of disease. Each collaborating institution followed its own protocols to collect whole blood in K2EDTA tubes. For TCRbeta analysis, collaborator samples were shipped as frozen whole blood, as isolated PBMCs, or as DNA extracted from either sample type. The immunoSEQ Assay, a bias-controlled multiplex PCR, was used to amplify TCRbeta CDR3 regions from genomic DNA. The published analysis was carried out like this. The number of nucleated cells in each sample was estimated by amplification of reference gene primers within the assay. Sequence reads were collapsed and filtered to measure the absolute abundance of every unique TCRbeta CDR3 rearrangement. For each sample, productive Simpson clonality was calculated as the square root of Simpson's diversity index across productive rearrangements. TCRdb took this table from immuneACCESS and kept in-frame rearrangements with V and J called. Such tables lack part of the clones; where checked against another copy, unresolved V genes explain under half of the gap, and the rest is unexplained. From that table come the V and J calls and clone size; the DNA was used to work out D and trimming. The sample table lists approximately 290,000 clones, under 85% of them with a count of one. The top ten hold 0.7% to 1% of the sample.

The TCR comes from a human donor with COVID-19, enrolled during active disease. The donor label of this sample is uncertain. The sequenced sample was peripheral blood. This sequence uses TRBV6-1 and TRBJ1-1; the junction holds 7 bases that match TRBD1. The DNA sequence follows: TGTGCCAGCAGTGAGCAGGGGGTGGGTTTTACTGAAGCTTTCTTT. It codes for CASSEQGVGFTEAFF.